This TCR beta chain comes out of a study of blood T cell repertoires in COVID-19. Across the whole study: Sites across the United States, Italy and Spain contributed samples from acute and convalescent COVID-19.

Sequencing was performed with immunoSEQ multiplex PCR; in TCRdb, only in-frame clones are kept and a portion is missing. This sample carries roughly 200,000 clones, about 85% of them seen once, and the ten largest clones take 4.9%. This CDR3 has 15 amino acids. Germline CDR1 reads SGHNT; CDR2 reads YYREEE (reference sequence). V lost 2 bases, J lost 7 bases, and 16 bases lay in between. The sample was peripheral blood. This sequence was found in an elderly woman with acute or convalescent COVID-19. The chain links TRBV5-4 to TRBJ2-1; the D gene is possibly TRBD2 (6 bases). CDR3 nucleotide sequence: TGTGCCAGCAGCTTAAATTCCGTTGGGGGGAATGAGCAGTTCTTC. Protein sequence: CASSLNSVGGNEQFF.